One TCR beta chain is described in this entry. What it binds is unknown. With 60 Vbeta and 13 Jbeta primers, the PCR was carried out. The data were produced by immunoSEQ multiplex PCR, yet TCRdb's version contains in-frame clones alone and is incomplete. The clone table shows tens of thousands of clones, with the ten largest holding approximately 11%. V was pared by 0 bases and J by 1 base, with 2 bases of the junction left unmatched. The CDR3 is 15 amino acids. Per the germline V gene, CDR1 is LNHDA and CDR2 is SQIVND (reference sequence). This record comes from a study of cytomegalovirus exposure and HLA in healthy donors. Study results and caveats: TCR beta sequences reportedly predicted most subjects' HLA-A and HLA-B alleles accurately. In a later analysis, V- and J-gene trimming of beta chains associated with a DCLRE1C missense variant, replicated independently. Cytomegalovirus status was reportedly diagnosed by the classifier with high specificity and sensitivity. Most TCR sequences were seen very rarely across donors, but some public TCRs occurred in many.

Sequencing was performed on PBMCs. The chain has TRBV19 and TRBJ1-1, with 7 bases fitting TRBD1. The clonotype originates from a woman aged 45 to 65 in good health and CMV-seropositive. This CDR3 reads CASSIDRTGNTEAFF. CDR3 nucleotide sequence: TGTGCCAGTAGTATAGATCGGACAGGGAACACTGAAGCTTTCTTT.